One T cell receptor beta chain is described in this entry. Unique molecular identifiers were used to barcode this TCRbeta library. TCRdb used MiXCR to reprocess the PCR reads, holding one entry per CDR3 protein. The sample yields about 370,000 distinct CDR3 sequences, 20% seen once. The data were obtained in a study of T-cell reconstitution after alpha-beta-depleted transplantation in children. Germline loops: CDR1 DFQATT, CDR2 SNEGSKA (reference sequence). This CDR3 has 14 amino acids. Deletions cut 7 bases from V and 2 bases from J, with 15 bases between. The TCR sequence derives from a human donor who donated a stem cell graft to a child with acute myeloid leukemia. The material was PBMCs from the stem cell graft donor, obtained from the stem cell graft. This chain links TRBV20-1 with TRBJ2-1; tentatively, D is TRBD1 (6 bases). The CDR3 loop reads CSVTSGVTYNEQFF. The CDR3 region has the DNA TGCAGTGTCACCTCAGGGGTCACCTACAATGAGCAGTTCTTC.